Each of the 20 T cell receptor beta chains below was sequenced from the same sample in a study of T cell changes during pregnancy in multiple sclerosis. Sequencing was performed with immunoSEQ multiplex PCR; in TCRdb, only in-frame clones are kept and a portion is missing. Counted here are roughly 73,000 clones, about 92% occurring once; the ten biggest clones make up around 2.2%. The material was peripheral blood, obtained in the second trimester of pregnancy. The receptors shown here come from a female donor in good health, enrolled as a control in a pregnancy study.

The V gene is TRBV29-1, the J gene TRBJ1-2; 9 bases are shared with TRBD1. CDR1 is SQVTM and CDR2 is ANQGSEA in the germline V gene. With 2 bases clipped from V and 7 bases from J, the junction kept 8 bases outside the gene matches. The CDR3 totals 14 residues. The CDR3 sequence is CSVEPKQGAGGYTF. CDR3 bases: TGCAGCGTTGAACCTAAACAGGGGGCCGGTGGCTACACCTTC. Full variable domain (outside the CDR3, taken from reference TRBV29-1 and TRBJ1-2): SAVISQKPSRDICQRGTSLTIQCQVDSQVTMMFWYRQQPGQSLTLIATANQGSEATYESGFVIDKFPISRPNLTFSTLTVSNMSPEDSSIYLCSVEPKQGAGGYTFGSGTRLTVV.

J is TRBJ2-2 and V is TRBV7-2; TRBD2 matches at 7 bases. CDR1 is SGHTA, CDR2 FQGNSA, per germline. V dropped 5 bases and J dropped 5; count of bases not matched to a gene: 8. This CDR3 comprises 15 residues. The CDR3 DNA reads TGTGCCAGCAGCATACCGTGGGAGGGTACCGGGGAGCTGTTTTTT. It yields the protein CASSIPWEGTGELFF.

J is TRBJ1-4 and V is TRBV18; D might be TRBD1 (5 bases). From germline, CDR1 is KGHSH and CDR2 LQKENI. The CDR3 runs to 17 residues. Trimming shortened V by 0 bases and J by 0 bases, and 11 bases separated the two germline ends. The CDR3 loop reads CASSPPDTFATNEKLFF. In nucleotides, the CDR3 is TGTGCCAGCTCACCACCGGACACCTTTGCAACTAATGAAAAACTGTTTTTT.

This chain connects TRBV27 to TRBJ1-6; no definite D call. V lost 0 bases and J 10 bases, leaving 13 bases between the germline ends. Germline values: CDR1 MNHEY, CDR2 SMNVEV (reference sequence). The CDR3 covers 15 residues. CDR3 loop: CASSLSLTGLSPLHF. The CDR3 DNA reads TGTGCCAGCAGTTTATCACTAACCGGCCTCTCACCCCTCCACTTT.

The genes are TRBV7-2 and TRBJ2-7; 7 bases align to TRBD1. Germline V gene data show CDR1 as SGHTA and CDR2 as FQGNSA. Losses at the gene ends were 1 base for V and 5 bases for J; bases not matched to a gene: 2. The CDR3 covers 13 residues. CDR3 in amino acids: CASSLDRGNEQYF. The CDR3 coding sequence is TGTGCCAGCAGCTTAGACAGGGGTAACGAGCAGTACTTC.

The CDR3 here is CASSIAGWNEQFF. CDR3 nucleotide sequence: TGTGCCAGTAGTATCGCAGGGTGGAATGAGCAGTTCTTC. V is TRBV19 and J is TRBJ2-1; TRBD1 is a possible D gene (5 bases). V shed 3 bases and J shed 7 bases, with 10 bases lying between them. CDR1 LNHDA and CDR2 SQIVND come from the germline V gene (reference sequence). The CDR3 covers 13 residues.

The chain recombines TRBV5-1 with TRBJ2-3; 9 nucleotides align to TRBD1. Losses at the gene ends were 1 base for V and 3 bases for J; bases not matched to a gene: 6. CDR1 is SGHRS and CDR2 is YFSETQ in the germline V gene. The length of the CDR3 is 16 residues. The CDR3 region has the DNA TGCGCCAGCAGCTTGCGACAGGGGGGTAAAACAGATACGCAGTATTTT. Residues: CASSLRQGGKTDTQYF.

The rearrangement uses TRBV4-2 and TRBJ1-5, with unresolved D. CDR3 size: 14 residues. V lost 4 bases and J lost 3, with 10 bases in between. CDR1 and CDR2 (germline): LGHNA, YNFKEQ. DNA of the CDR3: TGTGCCAGCAGCCCTCGACTCCCCAATCAGCCCCAGCATTTT. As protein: CASSPRLPNQPQHF.

Here the CDR3 reads CASSVGGGGAYNEQFF. The CDR3 DNA is TGTGCCAGCAGCGTAGGAGGTGGGGGGGCGTACAATGAGCAGTTCTTC. The chain employs TRBV9 and TRBJ2-1; D is perhaps TRBD2 (7 bases). V lost 0 bases, J lost 4 bases, and 14 bases lay in between. Germline V CDR1 and CDR2: SGDLS, YYNGEE. This CDR3 has 16 residues.

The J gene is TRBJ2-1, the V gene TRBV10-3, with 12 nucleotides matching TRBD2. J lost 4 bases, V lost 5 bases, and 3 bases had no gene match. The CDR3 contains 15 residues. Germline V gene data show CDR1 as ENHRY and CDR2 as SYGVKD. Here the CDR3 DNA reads TGTGCCATCAGTCCGGGACTAGCGGGTTACAATGAGCAGTTCTTC. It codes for CAISPGLAGYNEQFF.

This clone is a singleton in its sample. The CDR3 reads CASSPGQGPNSPLHF. CDR3 bases: TGTGCCAGCAGCCCAGGACAGGGCCCGAATTCACCCCTCCACTTT. V gene TRBV5-5 combines with J gene TRBJ1-6, with 8 bases fitting TRBD1. Germline V gene sequence: CDR1 SGHKS, CDR2 YYEKEE (reference sequence). The CDR3 consists of 15 residues. V gave up 4 bases and J gave up 7 bases; unmatched junction bases: 7.

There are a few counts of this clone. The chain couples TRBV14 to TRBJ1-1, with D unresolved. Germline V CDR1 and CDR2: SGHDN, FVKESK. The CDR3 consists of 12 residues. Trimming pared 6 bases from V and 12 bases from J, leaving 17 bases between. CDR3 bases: TGTGCCAGCAGTGCCGGGAGGGAGATAACTTTCTTT. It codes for CASSAGREITFF.

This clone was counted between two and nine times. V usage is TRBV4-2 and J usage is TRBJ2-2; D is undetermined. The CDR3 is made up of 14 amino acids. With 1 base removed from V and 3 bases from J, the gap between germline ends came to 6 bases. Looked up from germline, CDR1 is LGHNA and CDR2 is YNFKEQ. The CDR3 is CASSQGIDTGELFF. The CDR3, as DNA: TGTGCCAGCAGCCAAGGCATAGACACCGGGGAGCTGTTTTTT.

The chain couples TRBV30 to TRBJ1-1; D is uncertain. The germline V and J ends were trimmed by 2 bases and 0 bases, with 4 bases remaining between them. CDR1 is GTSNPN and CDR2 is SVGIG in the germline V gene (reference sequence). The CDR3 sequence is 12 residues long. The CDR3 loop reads CAWSSVNTEAFF. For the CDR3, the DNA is TGTGCCTGGAGTTCGGTGAACACTGAAGCTTTCTTT.

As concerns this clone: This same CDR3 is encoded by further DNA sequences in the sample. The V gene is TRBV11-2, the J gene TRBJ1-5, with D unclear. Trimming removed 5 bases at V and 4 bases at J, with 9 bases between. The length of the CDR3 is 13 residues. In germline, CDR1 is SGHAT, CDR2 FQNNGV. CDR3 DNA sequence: TGTGCCAGCAGCCGCACCGGGAATCAGCCCCAGCATTTT. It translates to CASSRTGNQPQHF.

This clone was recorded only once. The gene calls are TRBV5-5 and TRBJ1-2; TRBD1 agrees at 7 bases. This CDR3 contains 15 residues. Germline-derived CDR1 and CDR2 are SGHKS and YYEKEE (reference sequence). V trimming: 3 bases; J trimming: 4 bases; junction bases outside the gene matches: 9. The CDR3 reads CASSSSGTDFYGYTF. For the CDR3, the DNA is TGTGCCAGCAGCTCATCCGGGACAGACTTCTATGGCTACACCTTC.

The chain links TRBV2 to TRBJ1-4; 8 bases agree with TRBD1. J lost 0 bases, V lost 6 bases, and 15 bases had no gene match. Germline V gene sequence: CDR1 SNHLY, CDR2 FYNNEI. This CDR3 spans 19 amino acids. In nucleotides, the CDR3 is TGTGCCAGCAGCCCCCTCGTGGGACAGGCCCATGCAACTAATGAAAAACTGTTTTTT. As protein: CASSPLVGQAHATNEKLFF.

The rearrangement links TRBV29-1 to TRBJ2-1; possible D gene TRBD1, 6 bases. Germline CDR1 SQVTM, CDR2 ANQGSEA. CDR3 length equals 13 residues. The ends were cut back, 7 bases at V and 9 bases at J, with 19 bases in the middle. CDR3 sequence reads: CSADLMGAGEQFF. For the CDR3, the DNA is TGCAGCGCCGACCTGATGGGGGCAGGTGAGCAGTTCTTC.

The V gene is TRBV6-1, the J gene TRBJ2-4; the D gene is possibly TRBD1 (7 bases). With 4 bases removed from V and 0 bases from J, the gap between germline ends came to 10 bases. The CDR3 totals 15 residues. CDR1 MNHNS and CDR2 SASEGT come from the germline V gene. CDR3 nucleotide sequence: TGTGCCAGCAGTGCAGGGGGGTTAGCCAAAAACATTCAGTACTTC. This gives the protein CASSAGGLAKNIQYF.

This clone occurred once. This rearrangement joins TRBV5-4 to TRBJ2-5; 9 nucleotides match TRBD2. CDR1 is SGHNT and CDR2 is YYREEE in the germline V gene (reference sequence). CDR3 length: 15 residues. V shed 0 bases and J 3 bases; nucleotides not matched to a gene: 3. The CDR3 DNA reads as TGTGCCAGCAGCTTGGGACTAGCGGTAAAAGAGACCCAGTACTTC. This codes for CASSLGLAVKETQYF.